Below, one T cell receptor beta chain is given with its context. Measured with immunoSEQ multiplex PCR; TCRdb has only the in-frame clones, and not every one. The sample records some 30,000 clones, 84% being singletons. Between the trimmed V and J ends, which lost 1 base and 2 bases, there was a span of 11 bases. Germline loops: CDR1 MGHRA, CDR2 YSYEKL. The CDR3 is 15 residues long. The sample is drawn from a study of early stage breast cancer tumors. The sample consisted of blood. This clonotype was sampled from a person between 50 and 60 years old with breast cancer. The chain recombines TRBV4-1 with TRBJ2-5, with D perhaps matching TRBD1 or TRBD2 (5 bases each). The CDR3 DNA follows: TGCGCCAGCAGCCAAGTTGGGACCGAGCAAGAGACCCAGTACTTC. It yields the protein CASSQVGTEQETQYF.